This TCR beta chain was profiled in a study of PD-1 blockade in mismatch repair-deficient tumors. Overall study context: All were previously treated, progressing patients with about 11 mismatch repair-deficient cancer types. Points from the study as a whole: Tumor-resident clones, often undetectable pretreatment in blood, expanded then contracted after pembrolizumab.

The table came from immunoSEQ multiplex PCR; TCRdb's copy has only in-frame clones and leaves some out. The table lists 35,000 to 40,000 clones, roughly three quarters of them singletons. Every patient had mismatch repair deficiency by PCR or immunohistochemistry. TCR sequencing covered a few patients who responded to pembrolizumab. Trimming at V came to 5 bases and at J to 6 bases, leaving 6 bases not matched to a gene. This CDR3 has 15 residues. CDR1 is LNHDA, CDR2 SQIVND, per germline (reference sequence). Details on this clone: Its antigen is currently unknown.

The sample here was peripheral blood, taken 4 weeks after starting pembrolizumab. The sequence was obtained from an adult with mismatch repair-deficient cancer. The chain links TRBV19 to TRBJ1-5; the match to TRBD1 covers 11 bases. The DNA of the CDR3 is TGTGCCAGTAGTCCCTGGACAGGGGGCACTCAGCCCCAGCATTTT. Translation: CASSPWTGGTQPQHF. Using reference TRBV19 and TRBJ1-5 for the parts outside the CDR3, the full variable domain is DGGITQSPKYLFRKEGQNVTLSCEQNLNHDAMYWYRQDPGQGLRLIYYSQIVNDFQKGDIAEGYSVSREKKESFPLTVTSAQKNPTAFYLCASSPWTGGTQPQHFGDGTRLSIL.